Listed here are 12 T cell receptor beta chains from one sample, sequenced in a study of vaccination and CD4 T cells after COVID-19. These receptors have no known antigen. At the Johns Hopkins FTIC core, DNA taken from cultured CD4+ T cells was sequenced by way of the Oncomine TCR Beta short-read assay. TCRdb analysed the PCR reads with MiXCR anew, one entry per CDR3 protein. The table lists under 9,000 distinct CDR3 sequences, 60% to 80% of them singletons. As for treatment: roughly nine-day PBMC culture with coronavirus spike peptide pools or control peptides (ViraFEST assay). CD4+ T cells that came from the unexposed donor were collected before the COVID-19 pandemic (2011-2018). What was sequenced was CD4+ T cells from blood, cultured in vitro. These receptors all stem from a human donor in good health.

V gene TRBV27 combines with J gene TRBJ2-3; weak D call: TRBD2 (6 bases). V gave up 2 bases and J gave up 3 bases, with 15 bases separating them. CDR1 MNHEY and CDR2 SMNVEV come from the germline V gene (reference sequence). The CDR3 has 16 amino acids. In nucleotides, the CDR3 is TGTGCCAGCAGTTTAGTACCGGGACTGGAGACAGATACGCAGTATTTT. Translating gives CASSLVPGLETDTQYF.

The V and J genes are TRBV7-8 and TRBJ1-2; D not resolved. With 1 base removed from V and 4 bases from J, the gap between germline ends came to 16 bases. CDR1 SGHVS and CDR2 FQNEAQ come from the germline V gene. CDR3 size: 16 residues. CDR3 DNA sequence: TGTGCCAGCAGCTTAGGTCGGGTCAGCAGTAGCTATGGCTACACCTTC. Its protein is CASSLGRVSSSYGYTF.

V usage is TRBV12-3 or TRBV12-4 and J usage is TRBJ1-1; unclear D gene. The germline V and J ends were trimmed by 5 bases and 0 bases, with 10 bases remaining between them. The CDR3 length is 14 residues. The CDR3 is CASSLARLNTEAFF. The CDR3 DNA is TGTGCCAGCAGTCTCGCCAGATTGAACACTGAAGCTTTCTTT.

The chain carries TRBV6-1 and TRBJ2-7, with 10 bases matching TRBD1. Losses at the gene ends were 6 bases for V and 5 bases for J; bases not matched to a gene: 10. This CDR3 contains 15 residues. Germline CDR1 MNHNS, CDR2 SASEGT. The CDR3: CASSLGGQGGHEQYF. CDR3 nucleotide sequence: TGTGCCAGCAGCCTAGGCGGACAGGGGGGACACGAGCAGTACTTC.

The DNA of the CDR3 is TGTGCCAGCAGCTTAGTAGCAGAATCTAACTATGGCTACACCTTC. Its protein product is CASSLVAESNYGYTF. V and J are TRBV7-2 and TRBJ1-2; D remains unclear. Germline lookup yields CDR1 SGHTA and CDR2 FQGNSA. With 1 base removed from V and 0 bases from J, the gap between germline ends came to 9 bases. The CDR3 runs 15 residues.

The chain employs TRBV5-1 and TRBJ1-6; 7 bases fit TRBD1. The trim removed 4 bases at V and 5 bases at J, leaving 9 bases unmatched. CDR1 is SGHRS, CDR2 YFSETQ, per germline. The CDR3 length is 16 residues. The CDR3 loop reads CASSPGTDLDNSPLHF. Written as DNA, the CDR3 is TGCGCCAGCAGCCCAGGGACAGACCTCGATAATTCACCCCTCCACTTT. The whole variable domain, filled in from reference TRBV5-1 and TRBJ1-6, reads KAGVTQTPRYLIKTRGQQVTLSCSPISGHRSVSWYQQTPGQGLQFLFEYFSETQRNKGNFPGRFSGRQFSNSRSEMNVSTLELGDSALYLCASSPGTDLDNSPLHFGNGTRLTVT.

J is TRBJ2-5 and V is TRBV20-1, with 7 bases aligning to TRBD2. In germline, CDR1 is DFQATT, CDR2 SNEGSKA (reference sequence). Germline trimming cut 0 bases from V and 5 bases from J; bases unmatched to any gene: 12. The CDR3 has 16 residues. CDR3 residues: CSAREYERLAGETQYF. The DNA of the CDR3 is TGCAGTGCTAGAGAATACGAGAGACTAGCCGGGGAGACCCAGTACTTC.

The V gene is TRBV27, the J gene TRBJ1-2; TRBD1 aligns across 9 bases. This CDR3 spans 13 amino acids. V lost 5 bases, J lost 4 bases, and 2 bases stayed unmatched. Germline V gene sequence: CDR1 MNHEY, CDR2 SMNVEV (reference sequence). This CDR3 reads CASSMTGGYGYTF. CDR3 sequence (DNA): TGTGCCAGCAGTATGACAGGGGGCTATGGCTACACCTTC.

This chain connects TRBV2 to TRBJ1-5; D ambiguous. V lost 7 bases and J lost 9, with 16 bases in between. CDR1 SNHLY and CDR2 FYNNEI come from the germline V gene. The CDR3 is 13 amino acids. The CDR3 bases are TGTGCCAGCAAGCCCGTAGCGGGTTCGCCCCAGCATTTT. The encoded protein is CASKPVAGSPQHF.

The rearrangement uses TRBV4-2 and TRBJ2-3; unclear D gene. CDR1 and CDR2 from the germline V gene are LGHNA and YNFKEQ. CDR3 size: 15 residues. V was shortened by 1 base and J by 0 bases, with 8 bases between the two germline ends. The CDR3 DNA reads TGTGCCAGCAGCCAAGGGGTAGCCAGCACAGATACGCAGTATTTT. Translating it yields CASSQGVASTDTQYF.

The CDR3 DNA follows: TGTGCCAGCAGCTTAGCCGGCGGGGTCGGAGGTCCGTTCTTC. It is translated as CASSLAGGVGGPFF. This rearrangement joins TRBV7-8 to TRBJ2-1; D possibly corresponds to TRBD2 (6 bases). Germline values: CDR1 SGHVS, CDR2 FQNEAQ. Trimming removed 0 bases from V and 15 bases from J, with 18 bases in between. This CDR3 region has 14 residues.

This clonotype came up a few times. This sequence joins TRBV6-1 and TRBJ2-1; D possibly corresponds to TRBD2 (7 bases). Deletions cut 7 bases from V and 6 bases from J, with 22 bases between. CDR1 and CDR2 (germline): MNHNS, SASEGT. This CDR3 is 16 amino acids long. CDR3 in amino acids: CASNHWGGTIPNEQFF. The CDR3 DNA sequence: TGTGCCAGCAATCATTGGGGGGGGACAATTCCCAATGAGCAGTTCTTC.